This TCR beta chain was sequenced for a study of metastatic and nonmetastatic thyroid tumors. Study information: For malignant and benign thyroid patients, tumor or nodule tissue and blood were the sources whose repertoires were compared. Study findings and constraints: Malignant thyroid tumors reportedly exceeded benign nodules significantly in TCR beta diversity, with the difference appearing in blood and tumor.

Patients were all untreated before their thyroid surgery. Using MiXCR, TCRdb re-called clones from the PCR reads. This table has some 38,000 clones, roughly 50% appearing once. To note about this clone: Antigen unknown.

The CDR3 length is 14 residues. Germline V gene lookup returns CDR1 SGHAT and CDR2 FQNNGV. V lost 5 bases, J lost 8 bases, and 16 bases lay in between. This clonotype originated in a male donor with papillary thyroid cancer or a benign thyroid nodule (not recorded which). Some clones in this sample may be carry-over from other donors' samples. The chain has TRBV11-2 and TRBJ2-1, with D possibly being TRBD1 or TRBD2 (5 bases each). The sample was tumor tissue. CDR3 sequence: CASSPSWGIDEQFF. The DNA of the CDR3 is TGTGCCAGCAGCCCCAGTTGGGGGATCGATGAGCAGTTCTTC.